This T cell receptor (beta chain) is drawn from a study of kidney transplant recipient with SARS-CoV-2 infection. TCRdb used MiXCR to reprocess the reads, holding one entry per CDR3 protein. The sample yields about 250,000 distinct CDR3 sequences, about 28% seen once. This clonotype occurred a few times. The receptor's source is a male patient aged 25-45 years who had COVID-19 and was a kidney transplant recipient. Some T cells may have originated in the graft donor. The source was a blood sample, collected at baseline and around day 110 from a kidney transplant recipient.

The CDR3 DNA sequence: TGTGCCAGCTCACCACCGGGGTCTAGCGGGGGACCTTACAATGAGCAGTTCTTC. It specifies CASSPPGSSGGPYNEQFF. The chain recombines TRBV18 with TRBJ2-1; 10 bases fit TRBD2. Germline V gene lookup returns CDR1 KGHSH and CDR2 LQKENI. The CDR3 sequence is 18 residues long. The J segment lost 4 bases and the V segment lost 0 bases, leaving 9 bases of the junction unmatched.